The text below deals with one T cell receptor beta chain. This record belongs to a study of blood T cell repertoires in COVID-19. Participant-given clinical history determined each cohort assignment. Profiling relied on immunoSEQ multiplex PCR, and the TCRdb table lists in-frame clones only, not all of them. Of hundreds of thousands of clones listed, more than 75% were seen once; the top ten hold 2% to 2.5%. Sequenced material: PBMCs or T cells enriched from blood (not recorded which). This sequence was found in a woman aged 55-70 years in a cohort exposed to, infected with or recovered from COVID-19 (not recorded which).

The CDR3 is CASSQDRDGGEKLFF. In nucleotides, the CDR3 is TGTGCCAGCAGCCAAGATCGGGACGGGGGGGAAAAACTGTTTTTT. The rearrangement links TRBV4-2 to TRBJ1-4; maybe TRBD1 (5 bases). The CDR3 sequence is 15 residues long. Trimming took off 0 bases at V and 8 bases at J, with 13 bases between the two ends. Germline V CDR1 and CDR2: LGHNA, YNFKEQ.